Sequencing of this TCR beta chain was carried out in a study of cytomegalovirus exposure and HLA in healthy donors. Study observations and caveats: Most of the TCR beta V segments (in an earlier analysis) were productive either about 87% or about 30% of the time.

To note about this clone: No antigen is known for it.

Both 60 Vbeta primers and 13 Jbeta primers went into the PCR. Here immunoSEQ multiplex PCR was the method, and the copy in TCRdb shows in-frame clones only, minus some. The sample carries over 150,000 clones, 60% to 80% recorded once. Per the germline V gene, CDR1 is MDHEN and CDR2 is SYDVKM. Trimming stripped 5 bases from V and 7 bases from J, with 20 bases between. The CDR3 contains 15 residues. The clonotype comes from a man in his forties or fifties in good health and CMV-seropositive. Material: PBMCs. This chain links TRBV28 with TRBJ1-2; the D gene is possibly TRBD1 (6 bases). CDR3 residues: CASSPPTDRWGGYTF. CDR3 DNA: TGTGCCAGCAGTCCCCCAACCGACAGGTGGGGTGGCTACACCTTC.